The rows below give T cell receptor beta chains drawn from one sample of a study of shared clonotypes between healthy human individuals. The assay was immunoSEQ multiplex PCR, and TCRdb's table has in-frame clones only and misses some. The sample lists nearly 1,000,000 clones, 76% occurring once. The material sequenced was memory CD4+ T cells sorted from blood. These receptors were obtained from a man younger than 30 in good health. The CDR3 runs from the conserved cysteine through the conserved F or W. The order of the fields is V gene, clone size, D gene, CDR3 length, J gene, CDR3 DNA, CDR3 protein. D genes are given only for firm matches. Only part of the rows carry a size: once, few, many, or a class if the clone is expanded.

V gene: TRBV18; clone size: .; D gene: TRBD2; CDR3 length: 15; J gene: TRBJ2-5; CDR3 DNA: TGTGCCAGCTCACCAGCTAGCGGGGTCCAAGAGACCCAGTACTTC; CDR3 protein: CASSPASGVQETQYF
V gene: TRBV5-1; clone size: .; D gene: .; CDR3 length: 15; J gene: TRBJ2-3; CDR3 DNA: TGCGCCAGCAGCTTGGCCGGGAGAACCACAGATACGCAGTATTTT; CDR3 protein: CASSLAGRTTDTQYF
V gene: TRBV6-5; clone size: .; D gene: .; CDR3 length: 14; J gene: TRBJ2-7; CDR3 DNA: TGTGCCAGCAGCCGGGCAGGGGGGTTTTATGAGCAGTACTTC; CDR3 protein: CASSRAGGFYEQYF
V gene: TRBV6-5; clone size: .; D gene: .; CDR3 length: 13; J gene: TRBJ2-1; CDR3 DNA: TGTGCCAGCAGTTACTCGACGGGGTATCAAGAGTTCTTC; CDR3 protein: CASSYSTGYQEFF
V gene: TRBV20-1; clone size: .; D gene: .; CDR3 length: 11; J gene: TRBJ1-2; CDR3 DNA: TGCAGTGCACAGGGCGGGATACGCTACACCTTC; CDR3 protein: CSAQGGIRYTF
V gene: TRBV6-4; clone size: few; D gene: .; CDR3 length: 15; J gene: TRBJ2-3; CDR3 DNA: TGTGCCAGCAGTGACTCGAATAGCGCCACAGATACGCAGTATTTT; CDR3 protein: CASSDSNSATDTQYF
V gene: TRBV18; clone size: few; D gene: .; CDR3 length: 13; J gene: TRBJ2-1; CDR3 DNA: TGTGCCAGCTCACCCTCCTTGGGCAATGAGCAGTTCTTC; CDR3 protein: CASSPSLGNEQFF
V gene: TRBV7-9; clone size: .; D gene: .; CDR3 length: 18; J gene: TRBJ2-3; CDR3 DNA: TGTGCCAGCAGCTCACTTGTTTCGGGACCCAAAATTACAGATACGCAGTATTTT; CDR3 protein: CASSSLVSGPKITDTQYF
V gene: TRBV6-5; clone size: .; D gene: TRBD1; CDR3 length: 15; J gene: TRBJ1-2; CDR3 DNA: TGTGCCAGCAGTTCCTGGACAGGGGCTAACTATGGCTACACCTTC; CDR3 protein: CASSSWTGANYGYTF
V gene: TRBV7-2; clone size: .; D gene: .; CDR3 length: 14; J gene: TRBJ1-1; CDR3 DNA: TGTGCCAGCAGCTGGGCTTTTAAGAACACTGAAGCTTTCTTT; CDR3 protein: CASSWAFKNTEAFF
V gene: TRBV6-1; clone size: .; D gene: TRBD1; CDR3 length: 15; J gene: TRBJ1-2; CDR3 DNA: TGTGCCAGCAGTGAAAATTGGCAGGGGGCCGATGGCTACACCTTC; CDR3 protein: CASSENWQGADGYTF
V gene: TRBV11-2; clone size: .; D gene: TRBD1; CDR3 length: 15; J gene: TRBJ2-7; CDR3 DNA: TGTGCCAGCAGAGACGACAACAGGGGGCTTTACGAGCAGTACTTC; CDR3 protein: CASRDDNRGLYEQYF
V gene: TRBV5-1; clone size: .; D gene: .; CDR3 length: 15; J gene: TRBJ2-7; CDR3 DNA: TGCGCCAGCAGCTTTACGTCGGACGGCTCCTACGAGCAGTACTTC; CDR3 protein: CASSFTSDGSYEQYF
V gene: TRBV2; clone size: .; D gene: TRBD1; CDR3 length: 13; J gene: TRBJ2-1; CDR3 DNA: TGTGCCAGCAGTGGGACAGGGAAAGGTGAGCAGTTCTTC; CDR3 protein: CASSGTGKGEQFF
V gene: TRBV15; clone size: .; D gene: TRBD1; CDR3 length: 20; J gene: TRBJ2-1; CDR3 DNA: TGTGCCACCAGCAGAGATCTTCCGACAGGGGTAATAAGCTCCTACAATGAGCAGTTCTTC; CDR3 protein: CATSRDLPTGVISSYNEQFF
V gene: TRBV7-9; clone size: .; D gene: .; CDR3 length: 14; J gene: TRBJ1-5; CDR3 DNA: TGTGCCAGCAGCTCTATCTCCGGAGGGCAGCCCCAGCATTTT; CDR3 protein: CASSSISGGQPQHF
V gene: TRBV11-2; clone size: .; D gene: TRBD1; CDR3 length: 15; J gene: TRBJ1-1; CDR3 DNA: TGTGCCAGCAGCCCCGACAGGGTAGGCGGCACTGAAGCTTTCTTT; CDR3 protein: CASSPDRVGGTEAFF
V gene: TRBV6-1; clone size: .; D gene: TRBD2; CDR3 length: 13; J gene: TRBJ2-1; CDR3 DNA: TGTGCCAGCATGGAGAGCGGGAGGGGGGAGCAGTTCTTC; CDR3 protein: CASMESGRGEQFF
V gene: TRBV4-1; clone size: .; D gene: TRBD2; CDR3 length: 19; J gene: TRBJ2-7; CDR3 DNA: TGCGCCAGCAGCCAAGAGAGGGTAGCGGGAGCGCCTCTGGCCTACGAGCAGTACTTC; CDR3 protein: CASSQERVAGAPLAYEQYF
V gene: TRBV5-1; clone size: .; D gene: .; CDR3 length: 15; J gene: TRBJ2-1; CDR3 DNA: TGCGCCAGCAGCTTGGCGGCGGGTTCCTACAATGAGCAGTTCTTC; CDR3 protein: CASSLAAGSYNEQFF
V gene: TRBV18; clone size: .; D gene: TRBD1; CDR3 length: 15; J gene: TRBJ1-4; CDR3 DNA: TGTGCCAGCTCATCTACAGGGGGACATAATGAAAAACTGTTTTTT; CDR3 protein: CASSSTGGHNEKLFF
V gene: TRBV7-9; clone size: .; D gene: .; CDR3 length: 14; J gene: TRBJ2-3; CDR3 DNA: TGTGCCAGCAGTCCCGGGGCCCACACAGATACGCAGTATTTT; CDR3 protein: CASSPGAHTDTQYF
V gene: TRBV28; clone size: once; D gene: .; CDR3 length: 15; J gene: TRBJ2-3; CDR3 DNA: TGTGCCAGCAGTTTATCTAGCTCACGCACAGATACGCAGTATTTT; CDR3 protein: CASSLSSSRTDTQYF
V gene: TRBV29-1; clone size: .; D gene: .; CDR3 length: 14; J gene: TRBJ2-1; CDR3 DNA: TGCAGCGCCACTGATGGCGGGCGGCTAGATGAGCAGTTCTTC; CDR3 protein: CSATDGGRLDEQFF
V gene: TRBV12-5; clone size: .; D gene: TRBD2; CDR3 length: 16; J gene: TRBJ2-2; CDR3 DNA: TGTGCTAGTGGTCTCCCAGCGGGAGGGTACACCGGGGAGCTGTTTTTT; CDR3 protein: CASGLPAGGYTGELFF
V gene: TRBV5-1; clone size: .; D gene: .; CDR3 length: 16; J gene: TRBJ2-2; CDR3 DNA: TGCGCCAGCAGGACGGGAGTTTCACTGGGCACCGGGGAGCTGTTTTTT; CDR3 protein: CASRTGVSLGTGELFF
V gene: TRBV10-2; clone size: .; D gene: .; CDR3 length: 12; J gene: TRBJ2-2; CDR3 DNA: TGCGCCAGCACTATTGGGCCCGGGGAGCTGTTTTTT; CDR3 protein: CASTIGPGELFF
V gene: TRBV10-3; clone size: few; D gene: .; CDR3 length: 15; J gene: TRBJ2-1; CDR3 DNA: TGTGCCATCAGTGAGTCGGTGCGCGGGCCGGATGAGCAGTTCTTC; CDR3 protein: CAISESVRGPDEQFF
V gene: TRBV10-1; clone size: few; D gene: .; CDR3 length: 15; J gene: TRBJ2-1; CDR3 DNA: TGCGCCAGCAGTGGCGGAGATAGCTGGGGAAATGAGCAGTTCTTC; CDR3 protein: CASSGGDSWGNEQFF
V gene: TRBV6-1; clone size: .; D gene: TRBD1; CDR3 length: 15; J gene: TRBJ2-2; CDR3 DNA: TGTGCCAGCAGCCGACAGGGGGCATTTAACGGGGAGCTGTTTTTT; CDR3 protein: CASSRQGAFNGELFF
V gene: TRBV11-2; clone size: .; D gene: .; CDR3 length: 13; J gene: TRBJ1-1; CDR3 DNA: TGTGCCAGCAGCTTTAGCCTATACTCTGAAGCTTTCTTT; CDR3 protein: CASSFSLYSEAFF
V gene: TRBV5-1; clone size: .; D gene: .; CDR3 length: 16; J gene: TRBJ1-1; CDR3 DNA: TGCACCAGCAGCTTGACGGTGGGCAGTTCGAACACTGAAGCTTTCTTT; CDR3 protein: CTSSLTVGSSNTEAFF
V gene: TRBV28; clone size: .; D gene: TRBD1; CDR3 length: 15; J gene: TRBJ1-6; CDR3 DNA: TGTGCCAGCAGTTTATCTGGGACAGGGAATTCACCCCTCCACTTT; CDR3 protein: CASSLSGTGNSPLHF
V gene: TRBV7-9; clone size: few; D gene: TRBD1; CDR3 length: 16; J gene: TRBJ1-6; CDR3 DNA: TGTGCCAGCGGCCCGGTTGAGACAGGGAATATTTCACCCCTCCACTTT; CDR3 protein: CASGPVETGNISPLHF
V gene: TRBV2; clone size: few; D gene: TRBD1; CDR3 length: 14; J gene: TRBJ1-2; CDR3 DNA: TGTGCCAGCAGGGGGGACAGGGAAGGCTATGGCTACACCTTC; CDR3 protein: CASRGDREGYGYTF
V gene: TRBV5-1; clone size: few; D gene: TRBD2; CDR3 length: 19; J gene: TRBJ2-1; CDR3 DNA: TGCGCCAGTGCCCGGCAGGCTAGCGGGAGGGCGGGGGTTTACAATGAGCAGTTCTTC; CDR3 protein: CASARQASGRAGVYNEQFF
V gene: TRBV7-6; clone size: .; D gene: .; CDR3 length: 12; J gene: TRBJ1-6; CDR3 DNA: TGTGCCAGCAGCTTAGCGAGCTCACCCCTCCACTTT; CDR3 protein: CASSLASSPLHF
V gene: TRBV15; clone size: .; D gene: .; CDR3 length: 14; J gene: TRBJ1-6; CDR3 DNA: TGTGCCACCAGCAGAGATCTTGGCAATTCACCCCTCCACTTT; CDR3 protein: CATSRDLGNSPLHF
V gene: TRBV5-8; clone size: .; D gene: .; CDR3 length: 13; J gene: TRBJ1-1; CDR3 DNA: TGTGCCAGCAGCTTGATTAGGGGGACTGAAGCTTTCTTT; CDR3 protein: CASSLIRGTEAFF
V gene: TRBV30; clone size: .; D gene: TRBD1; CDR3 length: 14; J gene: TRBJ1-1; CDR3 DNA: TGTGCCTGGTCCCTAGGGGGCAGGGGCACTGAAGCTTTCTTT; CDR3 protein: CAWSLGGRGTEAFF
V gene: TRBV9; clone size: .; D gene: .; CDR3 length: 14; J gene: TRBJ1-5; CDR3 DNA: TGTGCCAGCAGCGTAGACCCAGGGAATCAGCCCCAGCATTTT; CDR3 protein: CASSVDPGNQPQHF
V gene: TRBV9; clone size: .; D gene: .; CDR3 length: 13; J gene: TRBJ2-7; CDR3 DNA: TGTGCCAGCAGCCTTTATGCCTGGAACGAGCAGTACTTC; CDR3 protein: CASSLYAWNEQYF
V gene: TRBV19; clone size: .; D gene: .; CDR3 length: 14; J gene: TRBJ2-3; CDR3 DNA: TGTGCCAGTAGTATAGGACAGGTAACAGATACGCAGTATTTT; CDR3 protein: CASSIGQVTDTQYF